This entry is about one T cell receptor beta chain. Per the germline V gene, CDR1 is SGHTA and CDR2 is FQGTGA. This CDR3 spans 15 amino acids. The sample belongs to a study of tumor-infiltrating lymphocytes in oesophageal squamous cell carcinoma. TCRdb analysed the PCR reads with MiXCR anew, one entry per CDR3 protein. The table lists 15,000 to 25,000 distinct CDR3 sequences, 39% of them singletons. The sequencing sample was made of esophageal tumor tissue. The sequence derives from a male donor with esophageal squamous cell carcinoma. The chain recombines TRBV7-3 with TRBJ2-5; 7 nucleotides match TRBD2. The assigned J gene may be wrong: the sequence end matches TRBJ2-7 better. The CDR3 coding sequence is TGTGCCAGCATCCTAGGGCGGGAGAAGGTTGGCGAGCAGTACTTC. This encodes CASILGREKVGEQYF.